This TCR beta chain was captured in a study of CD8 T cells in ankylosing spondylitis. This clonotype has a count of ten or more. Antigen specificity is unknown. Researchers built TCR beta libraries using quantitative 5'-RACE with molecular barcodes. TCRdb itself ran the 5' RACE reads through MiXCR, one entry per CDR3 protein. The sample has 40,000 or so distinct CDR3 sequences, 2.5% to 3% seen once; the top ten hold under 6%. Study results and limitations: There was a TCR beta motif, made of several highly homologous variants, that appeared characteristic of ankylosing spondylitis blood. Matched synovial fluid from ankylosing spondylitis patients was reported to be enriched for disease-linked clones.

Losses at the gene ends were 0 bases for V and 3 bases for J; bases not matched to a gene: 1. CDR3 length equals 14 residues. CDR1 and CDR2 from the germline V gene are SGDLS and YYNGEE. V and J are TRBV9 and TRBJ2-5; 8 bases agree with TRBD2. This TCR came from a male donor with ankylosing spondylitis or in good health (not recorded which). The sequenced material came from blood, either unsorted or a sorted T cell fraction (not recorded which). In nucleotides, the CDR3 is TGTGCCAGCAGCGTAGAACTAGCGGAAGAGACCCAGTACTTC. Protein sequence: CASSVELAEETQYF.